Below, one T cell receptor (beta chain) is given with its context. Many counts were recorded for this clonotype. There is no known antigen for this receptor. Base qualities are missing; no much larger clone stands one base away. CDR1 is given as SGHAT and CDR2 as FQNNGV, both from the germline V gene. The CDR3 spans 15 residues, from the cysteine through the phenylalanine. Solely the CDR3 DNA is kept, with 45 bases framed from the first base. V is cut back by 3 bases and J by 0 bases, with 1 base in the junction unmatched. The data originate from a study of blood T cells in healthy people across ages (dated by TCRdb to between 2014 and 2016). For the wider study: Template switching captured roughly one uniquely barcoded TCR beta cDNA molecule per two T cells in model experiments. Using the same blood draw, the study looked at two additional independent replicas of 1 million unique cDNA reads for two donors, one aged 18 to 30 and the other aged 80 or older. The study measured age-related changes in TCR beta repertoire diversity using deep sequencing normalized with unique cDNA molecular identifiers. The donors were divided into four age groups: young (average around 17 years), middle-aged (about 39), aged (about 62) and long-lived (roughly 82).

Overall results and qualifications from the work: Estimates of total diversity based on one million sequenced T cells were regarded as lower bounds and as underestimates. Because the CMV infection status of the donors was unknown, age-related changes in expanded clonotypes may potentially have been confounded. The percentage of naive T cells measured by flow cytometry correlated strongly with observed TCR beta diversity. Since profiling was done on bulk unsorted PBMCs, naive and antigen-experienced compartments could not be conclusively compared. As age increased, observed TCR beta diversity per million T cells dropped in a roughly linear way, and a significant reduction was already evident by age around 41. Compared with the aged group, more naive CD4+ T cells, fewer expanded clones and increased TCR diversity were shown by the long-lived group, suggesting age selection.

Libraries were made using 5' RACE. The data were produced on an Illumina HiSeq 2500. A second roughly 6 to 11 cycle PCR used a sample-barcoded 5' primer and a J-beta primer mix. A template-switch 5' adaptor carrying 12 random nucleotides introduced a unique molecular identifier onto each TCR beta cDNA molecule. At least 2.5 million CDR3-containing paired-end reads were obtained from each sample. All of the RNA was converted into first-strand cDNA using the Mint cDNA synthesis kit, with a TRBC-specific oligonucleotide serving as the primer. After uracil-DNA glycosylase treatment, a first 18-cycle PCR used universal primers M1SS and BC2_uni_R on all cDNA. For the original study's pipeline: For normalization, 1 million high-quality reads, each with a distinct molecular identifier, were randomly selected from each sample. Instead of being binned into consensus sequences, reads that shared molecular identifiers were thrown out. CDR3 identification, clonotype clustering and error correction used MiTCR with a Q25 quality threshold and the strictest error-elimination algorithm. Lower-bound total TCR beta diversity was estimated with a nonparametric unseen species model using Euler transformation. Clones were called with MiXCR by TCRdb after fastp trimmed the public reads at Q25, and only in-frame beta chains were retained. For every CDR3 protein sequence, its rows merge into one entry that carries the most common genes and DNA. TCRdb assigned the V and J calls; the authors' analysis was not used. In all, the sample holds more than 500,000 distinct CDR3 sequences, and around a quarter of those were seen once. Approximately 3.5% of the sample rests with the top ten.

Systemically healthy Caucasian individuals from Russia, approximately 39 in total and aged roughly 6 to 100 years, were included as donors. Roughly 10 milliliters of peripheral blood were drawn from each donor into EDTA-treated Vacutainer tubes. Ficoll-Paque density-gradient centrifugation was used to isolate PBMCs, with at least 7 million per sample. Total RNA was extracted from PBMCs with Trizol reagent, with at least 5 micrograms obtained per sample. For every donor, flow cytometry on a PBMC aliquot measured the percentage of naive CD45RAhigh/CD27high T cells. A further study also used this sample, focusing on T cells of mothers and their children. From that second study: Nine systemically healthy Caucasian individuals served as donors, namely three mothers together with their six children. cDNA synthesis consumed the entire amount of extracted RNA, loaded at around 1.5 ug RNA in each 15 ul reaction. In the second PCR, sample barcodes and 2-4 random nucleotides were introduced via the M1S primer. Over 9.5 million TCR beta CDR3 reads were obtained for each mother, and 2.5 million to 3 million reads were obtained for each child. In both related and unrelated pairs, thymic selection shapes the output of TCR recombination in a similar way, with inherited differences having only a minor effect. Normalized repertoire overlap was always slightly but never significantly higher in related than unrelated mother-child pairs. With a sensitivity of approximately 92 clones per million clonotypes, no persistent microchimeric T cell clones were detected. Deep NGS was used in the study to compare the TCR beta repertoires of mothers and children and to look for features that separate related mother-child pairs from unrelated individuals. Mothers averaged roughly 36 +/- 4 years of age and children averaged around 10 +/- 4 years. After adapter ligation was performed with NEBNext reagents, the libraries were sequenced on an Illumina HiSeq 2000 with 100+100 nt paired-end reads. To prevent cross-contamination, the mother and child libraries were prepared a month apart and were sequenced in separate runs. For each donor, somewhere between roughly 500,000 and 2,100,000 distinct TCR beta clonotypes were identified. Naive TCR beta clonotypes were estimated from low-frequency clonotypes matched to each donor's FACS-determined naive share, without sorting.

Specimen: blood. Recombination connected TRBV11-2 to TRBJ2-1; 8 bases in the middle match TRBD1. This receptor was obtained from a boy aged 2 to 10 in good health. The CDR3 here reads CASSFDRGSYNEQFF. The bases read TGTGCCAGCAGCTTCGACAGGGGCTCCTACAATGAGCAGTTCTTC.